A single sample gave rise to the 6 T cell receptor beta chains below, sequenced in a study of Ad26.COV2.S vaccination and SARS-CoV-2 variants (dated by TCRdb to the early 2020s). Library method: the immunoSEQ multiplex PCR assay. Drawn from immuneACCESS, this table holds only the in-frame rearrangements with V and J called that TCRdb kept. Clones are partly lost; checked studies trace under half to an unresolved V gene and leave the rest unexplained. The sample yields over 400,000 clones; roughly 90% were counted once. The ten most abundant clones make up about 1.7% of the sample. This sample's treatment or condition label indicates: 15 to 20 received Ad26.COV2.S at low or high dose, single or two shots; several received placebo; per-sample allocation not given. Repertoires of vaccine and placebo recipients were sequenced from samples collected on day 63 after the first injection. The sample here was peripheral blood, taken in a trial of Ad26.COV2.S vaccine versus placebo. The receptor set was obtained from a person between 18 and 65 years old who received the Ad26.COV2.S COVID-19 vaccine or a placebo.

The chain links TRBV7-2 to TRBJ2-7; D perhaps matches TRBD1 (6 bases). Germline loops: CDR1 SGHTA, CDR2 FQGNSA. Trimming shortened V by 4 bases and J by 8 bases, and 15 bases separated the two germline ends. The CDR3 runs 13 residues. The CDR3 is CASSSSRDTQQYF. In DNA, the CDR3 is TGTGCCAGCAGCTCCAGCCGGGACACCCAGCAGTACTTC.

The chain is built from TRBV5-1 and TRBJ2-1; D not resolved. CDR3 length equals 11 residues. Germline CDR1 is SGHRS and CDR2 is YFSETQ. V was cut by 1 base and J by 9 bases, with 5 bases left in between. In DNA, the CDR3 is TGCGCCAGCAGCTTGCAAGTTGAGCAGTTCTTC. As protein: CASSLQVEQFF.

The chain combines TRBV29-1 with TRBJ1-1, with D possibly TRBD1 on 5 matching bases. The CDR3 has 13 amino acids. With 2 bases removed from V and 2 bases from J, the gap between germline ends came to 9 bases. Germline V gene lookup returns CDR1 SQVTM and CDR2 ANQGSEA. The CDR3 nucleotides read TGCAGCGTTGAATGGGGGATCAACACTGAAGCTTTCTTT. It encodes CSVEWGINTEAFF.

The J gene is TRBJ2-1, the V gene TRBV24-1; TRBD1 matches 10 bases. Trimming cost V 2 bases and J 7 bases; bases outside gene matches: 10. The CDR3 is 17 residues long. Germline loops: CDR1 KGHDR, CDR2 SFDVKD. DNA for the CDR3: TGTGCCACCAGTGATTCCACGACAGGGGGCGCAGTGAATGAGCAGTTCTTC. It codes for CATSDSTTGGAVNEQFF.

On this clone: Sequence at one end of the junction differs from germline and may be a read error. V is TRBV10-1 and J is TRBJ2-7; 9 bases line up with TRBD1. The CDR3 totals 15 residues. Germline V gene data show CDR1 as WNHNN and CDR2 as SYGVQD (reference sequence). DNA of the CDR3: TGCGCCAGCAGTGAGTCGGGGACAGGGTCCTTCGAGCAGTACTTC. Its translation: CASSESGTGSFEQYF.

This clone showed up just a few times. The chain couples TRBV27 to TRBJ2-1; D gene unclear. Germline V gene lookup returns CDR1 MNHEY and CDR2 SMNVEV (reference sequence). The CDR3 runs to 13 residues. Trimming shortened V by 5 bases and J by 2 bases, and 7 bases separated the two germline ends. The CDR3 is CASSRGPYNEQFF. The CDR3 region has the DNA TGTGCCAGCAGTCGTGGCCCCTACAATGAGCAGTTCTTC.